The text below deals with one TCR beta chain. This sample is part of a study of blood T cell repertoires in COVID-19. At the level of the study: T cells, B-cell-depleted T cells, or PBMCs supplied cDNA or gDNA.

The table came from immunoSEQ multiplex PCR; TCRdb's copy has only in-frame clones and leaves some out. The sample comprises about 250,000 clones, just over 85% of which are singletons, and around 1.7% rests with the top ten. CDR1 is MDHEN and CDR2 is SYDVKM in the germline V gene. The trim removed 2 bases at V and 5 bases at J, leaving 12 bases unmatched. This CDR3 contains 16 residues. The sequence derives from a man aged 40-49 years who had recovered from COVID-19. This rearrangement joins TRBV28 to TRBJ2-7; 7 bases agree with TRBD1. The sequenced sample was PBMCs or T cells enriched from blood (not recorded which). The CDR3 is CASSLVSGQGVNEQYF. The DNA of the CDR3 is TGTGCCAGCAGTTTAGTCTCAGGGCAGGGGGTCAACGAGCAGTACTTC.